The present TCR beta chain was sequenced within a study of cytomegalovirus exposure and HLA in healthy donors. On the study more broadly: Genetic ancestry analysis placed about 84% of the approximately 400 donors that were genotyped in the Caucasian-associated cluster.

A multiplex PCR was run with 60 Vbeta primers and 13 Jbeta primers. Method: immunoSEQ multiplex PCR; TCRdb's copy keeps in-frame clones and lacks some. The sample comprises more than 85,000 clones, around 73% of which are singletons, and approximately 1.3% rests with the top ten. The germline CDR1 and CDR2 sequences are SGHKS and YYEKEE (reference sequence). This CDR3 is built from 14 residues. Trimming removed 0 bases from V and 0 bases from J, with 6 bases in between. Study-wide results and caveats: Available immune exposure information covered CMV serostatus only.

Remarks on this clone: Its target is not known.

This TCR was sampled from a man in his thirties or forties in good health and CMV-seronegative. Sequenced: PBMCs. The chain combines TRBV5-5 with TRBJ1-1; D remains ambiguous. The CDR3 loop reads CASSLADMNTEAFF. The CDR3 region has the DNA TGTGCCAGCAGCTTGGCAGACATGAACACTGAAGCTTTCTTT.